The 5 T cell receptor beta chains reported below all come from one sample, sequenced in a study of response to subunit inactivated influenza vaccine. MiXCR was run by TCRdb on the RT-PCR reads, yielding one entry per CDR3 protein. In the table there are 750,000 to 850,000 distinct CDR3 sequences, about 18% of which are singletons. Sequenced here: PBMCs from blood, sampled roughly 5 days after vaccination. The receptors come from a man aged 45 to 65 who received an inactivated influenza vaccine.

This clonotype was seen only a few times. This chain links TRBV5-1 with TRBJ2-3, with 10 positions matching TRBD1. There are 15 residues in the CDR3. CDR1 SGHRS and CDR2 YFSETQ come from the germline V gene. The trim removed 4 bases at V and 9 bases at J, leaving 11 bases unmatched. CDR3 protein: CASSPRTGGFGTQYF. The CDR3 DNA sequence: TGCGCCAGCAGCCCGAGGACAGGGGGGTTTGGCACGCAGTATTTT.

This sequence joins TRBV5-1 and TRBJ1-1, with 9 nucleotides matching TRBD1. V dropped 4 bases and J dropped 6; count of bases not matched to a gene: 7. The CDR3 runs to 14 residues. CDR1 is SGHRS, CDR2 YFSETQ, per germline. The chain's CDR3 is CASSIGDRVAEAFF. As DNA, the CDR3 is TGCGCCAGCAGCATAGGGGACAGGGTAGCTGAAGCTTTCTTT.

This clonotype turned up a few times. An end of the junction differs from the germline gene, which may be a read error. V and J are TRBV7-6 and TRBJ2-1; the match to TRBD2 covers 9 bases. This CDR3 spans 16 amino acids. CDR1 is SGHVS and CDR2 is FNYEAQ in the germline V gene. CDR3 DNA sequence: TGTGCCAGCAGTTTAGGGTTCTTAGCGGGAGTGAATGAGCAGTTCTTC. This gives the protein CASSLGFLAGVNEQFF.

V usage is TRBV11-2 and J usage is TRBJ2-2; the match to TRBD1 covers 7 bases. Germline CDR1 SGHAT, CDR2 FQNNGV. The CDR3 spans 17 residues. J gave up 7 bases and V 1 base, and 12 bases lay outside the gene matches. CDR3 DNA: TGTGCCAGCAGCTTAGGACCTCCCGGGACAGTCGACGGGGAGCTGTTTTTT. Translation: CASSLGPPGTVDGELFF.

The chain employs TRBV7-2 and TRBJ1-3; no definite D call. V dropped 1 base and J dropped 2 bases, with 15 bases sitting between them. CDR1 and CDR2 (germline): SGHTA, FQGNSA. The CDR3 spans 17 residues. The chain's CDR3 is CASSLGAAGFPGNTIYF. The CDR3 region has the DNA TGTGCCAGCAGCTTAGGAGCGGCGGGGTTCCCTGGAAACACCATATATTTT.